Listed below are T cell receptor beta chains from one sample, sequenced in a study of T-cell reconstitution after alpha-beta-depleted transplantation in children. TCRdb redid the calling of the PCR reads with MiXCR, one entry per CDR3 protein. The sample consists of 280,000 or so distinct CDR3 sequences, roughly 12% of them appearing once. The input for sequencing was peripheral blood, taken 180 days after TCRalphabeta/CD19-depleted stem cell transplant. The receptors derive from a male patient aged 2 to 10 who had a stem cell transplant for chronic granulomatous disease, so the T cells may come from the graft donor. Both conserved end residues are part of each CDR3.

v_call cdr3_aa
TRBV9 CASSVSGGNEQFF
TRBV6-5 CASSYPSNQSSYNEQFF
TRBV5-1 CASSLPGQGSEQYF
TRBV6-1 CASSRDRGLITGELFF
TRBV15 CATSRDGWSYGYTF
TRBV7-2 CASSFRGGENEQFF
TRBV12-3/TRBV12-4 CASSLAGSKGNQPQHF
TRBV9 CASSVTGTGESYEQYF
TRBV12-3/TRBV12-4 CASSLTQGLETQYF
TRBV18 CASSPIRTSHNEQFF
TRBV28 CASSLWPGTERTDTQYF
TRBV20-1 CSARTSRYTGELFF
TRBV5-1 CASSGTGTGYWETQYF
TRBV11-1 CASSLTNSPGLGVHEQYF
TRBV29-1 CSVLARNEQFF
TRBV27 CASSRQVRVNSPLHF
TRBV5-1 CASSNVLGQGEAFF
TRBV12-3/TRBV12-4 CASSPFFMFQETQYF
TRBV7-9 CASSLRLADYEQYF
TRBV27 CASSGGLGTKNIQYF
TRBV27 CASSHPELGANVLTF
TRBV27 CASSPPGQHYGYTF
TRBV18 CASSLQPSGNTIYF
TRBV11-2 CASSLVPSGDLWVEEQYF
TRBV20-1 CSASKVAAVEQFF
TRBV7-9 CASSSVGQGYSPLHF
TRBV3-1 CASSPGQGIFGQYF
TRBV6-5 CASSYFAGPTYEQYF
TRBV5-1 CASSVYKNNEAFF
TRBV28 CATSLPQGQGGNEQFF
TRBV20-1 CSAPTGLSGRGQETQYF
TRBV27 CASSPNQAGYEQYF
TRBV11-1 CASSSPMTGGTGELFF
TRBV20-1 CSAGAGGPYNEQFF
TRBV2 CASSETGGATGELFF
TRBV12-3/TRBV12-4 CASSFGLQGLAANEKLFF
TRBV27 CASSFREDNEQFF
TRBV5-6 CASSRYGQWKTDTQYF
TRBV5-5 CASSFLLGTNQETQYF
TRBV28 CASSFSGFNTGELFF
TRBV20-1 CSARSKEGTKEQFF
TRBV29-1 CSVVGLRHKNLFF
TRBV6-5 CASSYSTVEPNRGGYTF
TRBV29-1 CSASGDTPEQYF
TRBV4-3 CASSQVGTGYSGANVLTF
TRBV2 CASRRDYQETQYF
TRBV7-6 CASSLGGRVPSDEQFF
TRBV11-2 CASTLSSTDTQYF
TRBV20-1 CSARDPSGGGLDTQYF
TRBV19 CASPGTSGSVAYNEQFF
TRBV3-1 CASSQKGGMLRGYPF
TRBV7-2 CASSQTILGSGAFF
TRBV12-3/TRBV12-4 CASSLLAGPPYEQYF